This T cell receptor (beta chain) was captured by sequencing in a study of blood T cell repertoires in COVID-19. Study as a whole: T cells, B-cell-depleted T cells, or PBMCs supplied cDNA or gDNA.

The repertoire was sequenced with immunoSEQ multiplex PCR; TCRdb's copy has only in-frame clones and lacks some. The sample carries around 41,000 clones, under 85% recorded once. The CDR3 consists of 14 residues. V gave up 2 bases and J gave up 8 bases, with 15 bases separating them. CDR1 is GTSNPN, CDR2 SVGIG, per germline (reference sequence). This clone came up once. This receptor was identified in a woman aged 80 or older with acute or convalescent COVID-19. The specimen was peripheral blood. This sequence joins TRBV30 and TRBJ1-4; D call uncertain. The CDR3 region has the DNA TGTGCCTGGAGTAAGAGAGCTAATATGGAAAAACTGTTTTTT. Residues: CAWSKRANMEKLFF.